Listed below are T cell receptor beta chains from one sample, sequenced in a study of cytomegalovirus exposure and HLA in healthy donors. Assay used: immunoSEQ multiplex PCR; TCRdb lists only in-frame clones, some missing. The table shows 200,000 to 250,000 clones, with 70% to 85% occurring only once. The sample was PBMCs. The receptors shown here come from a girl aged 2-10 years in good health and CMV-seronegative. Each CDR3 is given with its conserved first and last residue. A D gene is named only where the DNA matches it firmly. Clone size is given for some rows only: seen once, a few or many times, or a class if the clone is expanded.

clone_size	j_call	v_call	d_call	cdr3_nt	cdr3_aa
.	TRBJ2-1	TRBV6-5	.	TGTGCCAGCAGCTACCTCGGGGGAGGAGCGTATGAGCAGTTCTTC	CASSYLGGGAYEQFF
.	TRBJ2-4	TRBV29-1	TRBD2	TGCAGCGTACCGGGACTAGGCGAAAACATTCAGTACTTC	CSVPGLGENIQYF
.	TRBJ2-7	TRBV5-8	TRBD1	TGTGCCAGCAGCTTCCGGGACAGGGGACCCTACGAGCAGTACTTC	CASSFRDRGPYEQYF
.	TRBJ2-3	TRBV30	.	TGTGCCTGGAGTCGTGTCGGGAGCACAGATACGCAGTATTTT	CAWSRVGSTDTQYF
.	TRBJ1-2	TRBV29-1	.	TGCAGCGTGGATCGGAGAGACTATGGCTACACCTTC	CSVDRRDYGYTF
few	TRBJ2-2	TRBV5-6	.	TGTGCCAGCAGCTCCACCCGGGGTAGTTTCACCGGGGAGCTGTTTTTT	CASSSTRGSFTGELFF
few	TRBJ1-1	TRBV18	TRBD1	TGTGCCAGCTCGCTCAGGGGGCAAAGCACTGAAGCTTTCTTT	CASSLRGQSTEAFF
.	TRBJ2-7	TRBV13	.	TGTGCCAGCAGCCCAAGTCAGGGGGGAGACGAGCAGTACTTC	CASSPSQGGDEQYF
few	TRBJ2-1	TRBV9	.	TGTGCCAGCAGCGTGAGCGGGCCCTCCTACAATGAGCAGTTCTTC	CASSVSGPSYNEQFF
.	TRBJ1-5	TRBV7-9	.	TGTGCCAGCAGCTTAAATCGCGGCGGCAATCAGCCCCAGCATTTT	CASSLNRGGNQPQHF
.	TRBJ2-7	TRBV9	TRBD2	TGTGCCAGCAGCGCTAGAGGAACTAGCGGGAGTGCCTACGAGCAGTACTTC	CASSARGTSGSAYEQYF
.	TRBJ1-2	TRBV15	TRBD1	TGTGCCACCAGCAGAGGTACAGGGGTCTATGGCTACACCTTC	CATSRGTGVYGYTF
.	TRBJ2-2	TRBV9	.	TGTGCCAGCAGCGTAGAAGAGGTTGACAGCACCGGGGAGCTGTTTTTT	CASSVEEVDSTGELFF
.	TRBJ2-5	TRBV27	.	TGTGCCAGCAGTCCCGGGGGAGGTTGGGAGACCCAGTACTTC	CASSPGGGWETQYF
.	TRBJ1-4	TRBV19	.	TGTGCCAGTAGTATTCGGAGGGTGGCATCTGAAAAACTGTTTTTT	CASSIRRVASEKLFF
.	TRBJ1-4	TRBV7-2	TRBD1	TGTGCCAGCAGCCAGGGACAGGTTGAGGAAAAACTGTTTTTT	CASSQGQVEEKLFF
.	TRBJ2-7	TRBV13	TRBD1	TGTGCCAGCAGCTTTACAGGGGAATCATACGAGCAGTACTTC	CASSFTGESYEQYF
.	TRBJ2-1	TRBV9	TRBD2	TGTGCCAGCAGCGTTCGTCCTAGCGGGGACGGTGAGCAGTTCTTC	CASSVRPSGDGEQFF
.	TRBJ2-7	TRBV5-6	TRBD1	TGTGCCAGCAGCTGGGACAGGAACTACGAGCAGTACTTC	CASSWDRNYEQYF
.	TRBJ2-1	TRBV27	TRBD2	TGTGCCAGCAGTCCCCGGGCGGGGGGCCCCTACAATGAGCAGTTCTTC	CASSPRAGGPYNEQFF
.	TRBJ1-1	TRBV10-1	TRBD1	TGCGCCAGCAGTGATGACAGGGGGTTCGGCACTGAAGCTTTCTTT	CASSDDRGFGTEAFF
.	TRBJ2-3	TRBV2	.	TGTGCCAGCGGGGGCCGAGGCACAGATACGCAGTATTTT	CASGGRGTDTQYF
.	TRBJ1-2	TRBV7-6	TRBD1	TGTGCCAGCAGCCAAAGGGGGGGACAGGGGCATGGCTACACCTTC	CASSQRGGQGHGYTF
.	TRBJ2-3	TRBV5-5	.	TGTGCCAGCAGCTTGGGGCCTAGCCGGTCCCCTACTAGCACAGATACGCAGTATTTT	CASSLGPSRSPTSTDTQYF
.	TRBJ2-6	TRBV6-5	.	TGTGCCAGCAGGAAGACTAGTACTGGGGCCAACGTCCTGACTTTC	CASRKTSTGANVLTF
.	TRBJ1-1	TRBV6-5	.	TGTGCCAGCAGCCGCTCGGGAGCCCCGGGCACTGAAGCTTTCTTT	CASSRSGAPGTEAFF
.	TRBJ2-1	TRBV6-5	TRBD2	TGTGCCAGCAGTAGACGGACTAGCGGTCACAATGAGCAGTTCTTC	CASSRRTSGHNEQFF
.	TRBJ2-2	TRBV18	TRBD2	TGTGCCAGCTCACCGGCGGGAGGTAGAGGCACCGGGGAGCTGTTTTTT	CASSPAGGRGTGELFF
.	TRBJ2-1	TRBV5-6	.	TGTGCCAGCAGCACGGCGGCCTACAATGAGCAGTTCTTC	CASSTAAYNEQFF
.	TRBJ2-2	TRBV6-5	TRBD1	TGTGCCAGCAGTGAAGGGACAGGGGTCGCGGAGCTGTTTTTT	CASSEGTGVAELFF
.	TRBJ2-1	TRBV7-9	TRBD2	TGTGCCAGCAGCCCCAGCTGGGGGGGGTCCGGTGAGCAGTTCTTC	CASSPSWGGSGEQFF
.	TRBJ1-6	TRBV5-1	TRBD1	TGCGCCAGCAGCTTGGCATGGGGCAGGGGGAGTTCACCCCTCCACTTT	CASSLAWGRGSSPLHF
once	TRBJ1-2	TRBV10-3	TRBD1	TGTGCCATCAGTGAGTCGACAGGGAACTATGGCTACACCTTC	CAISESTGNYGYTF
once	TRBJ1-2	TRBV10-2	.	TGCGCCACGGGGGGGCGGAGTAACTATGGCTACACCTTC	CATGGRSNYGYTF
few	TRBJ2-1	TRBV4-1	TRBD2	TGCGCCAGCAGCCAAGCGACTAGCGGGGGGGCCGGTGAGCAGTTCTTC	CASSQATSGGAGEQFF
.	TRBJ2-1	TRBV5-1	TRBD1	TGCGCCAGCAGCGGCACAGGGGGCAGCTCCTACAATGAGCAGTTCTTC	CASSGTGGSSYNEQFF
.	TRBJ2-3	TRBV5-1	.	TGCGCCAGCAGGGCCGGACTGAGCGCAGATACGCAGTATTTT	CASRAGLSADTQYF